What follows are 3 T cell receptor beta chains derived from one specimen sequenced in a study of shared clonotypes between healthy human individuals. TCRdb keeps only in-frame clones here, not all; method: immunoSEQ multiplex PCR. Among roughly 2,500,000 clones listed, 93% were seen once. The sequenced sample consisted of naive CD4+ T cells from PBMCs. Subset reported: CD45RA+ positively selected. The receptor source for this set is a man aged 18 to 29 in good health. Some clones in this sample may be carry-over from other donors' samples.

The chain links TRBV5-1 to TRBJ2-1; no clear D. The CDR3 sequence is 16 residues long. The germline V gene has CDR1 SGHRS and CDR2 YFSETQ. V was shortened by 0 bases and J by 0 bases, with 10 bases between the two germline ends. The chain's CDR3 is CASSLGLGPSYNEQFF. As DNA, the CDR3 is TGCGCCAGCAGCTTGGGTTTAGGTCCCTCCTACAATGAGCAGTTCTTC.

The chain has TRBV7-8 and TRBJ1-1; D call uncertain. CDR3 length equals 14 residues. Trimming cost V 2 bases and J 4 bases, with 11 bases left between them. Germline values: CDR1 SGHVS, CDR2 FQNEAQ. Written as DNA, the CDR3 is TGTGCCAGCAGCTTAAGGGAGGGATCCACTGAAGCTTTCTTT. The encoded protein is CASSLREGSTEAFF.

The chain is built from TRBV5-1 and TRBJ2-7; 12 bases fit TRBD2. V shed 4 bases and J 5 bases; nucleotides not matched to a gene: 7. The CDR3 is 15 residues long. Germline loops: CDR1 SGHRS, CDR2 YFSETQ. CDR3 in amino acids: CASSPRGLAGHEQYF. The CDR3 DNA sequence: TGCGCCAGCAGCCCCCGGGGACTAGCGGGCCACGAGCAGTACTTC.